This T cell receptor (beta chain) was captured by sequencing in a study of T-cell memory formation after mild COVID-19 (dated by TCRdb to about 2021). At the level of the whole study: TCR sequence clusters from the two donors were largely donor specific. T-cell clones expanding and contracting after mild COVID-19 in two donors were tracked by longitudinal TCRalpha and TCRbeta repertoire sequencing. Two young, previously healthy adult volunteers made up the cohort, one male and one female.

In its sample, this clonotype was seen many times. It lacks a known antigen. The input lacks base qualities; no much larger clone sits a single base away. V is pruned by 0 bases and J by 2 bases, leaving 9 bases of the junction without a gene match. Including the terminal cysteine and phenylalanine, the CDR3 comprises 18 residues. Just the 54-base CDR3 DNA is kept, in frame starting at base 1. The germline V gene encodes CDR1 SGHNT and CDR2 YENEEA. Points the paper makes about the study in general: Whether the second-wave clones peaking on day 37 were SARS-CoV-2 specific was not confirmed. The detection of some responding clones in pre-infection memory suggests that pre-existing cross-reactive memory T cells joined the SARS-CoV-2 response. Contracting CD4+ clones turned up mainly in the CM and EM memory subsets, whereas EMRA was where CD8+ clones were enriched. Balanced CD4/CD8 phenotypes were observed for clones contracting from day 15 to 85, whereas a bias towards CD4+ was observed for a second wave of clones expanding from day 15 to 37. Only a couple of mild cases were covered by the study, and larger cohorts that include severe cases with pre-infection samples were considered necessary.

PBMCs were isolated by Ficoll-Paque density gradient centrifugation. Reads for this sample came from an Illumina NovaSeq 6000. Using 5'RACE with constant-segment primers, TCRalpha and TCRbeta cDNA libraries were constructed, with sample barcodes and unique molecular identifiers added in the process. RNA was extracted from every sample with Trizol reagent. Libraries were amplified in two PCR steps, with a second sample barcode and Illumina TruSeq adapters added in the second step. Sequencing of the libraries was done on an Illumina NovaSeq, producing 2 x 150 bp paired-end reads. The authors processed their data as follows. With migec v1.2.7, reads were demultiplexed and then collapsed into UMI-guided consensus sequences. Using mixcr v2.1.11, UMI consensuses were aligned to TRA and TRB V and J templates and then assembled into clonotypes. A clonotype was counted as expanded or contracted only when both edgeR and NoisET called the clonotype significant, with the noise models trained on biological replicates. For edgeR calls, a false discovery rate-adjusted p below 0.01 and a log2 fold-change threshold of 1 were applied. PCA with hierarchical clustering of max-normalized trajectories of the 1000 most abundant clonotypes was used as exploratory dynamics analysis. The CD4 or CD8 phenotype of responding clones was assigned using the separately sequenced CD4+ and CD8+ repertoires. TCRdb passed the public sequencing reads through fastp at Q25 and MiXCR, retaining productive beta sequences. A single entry per CDR3 protein holds the most common genes and DNA from its merged rows. TCRdb's processing, not the authors', yielded these V and J calls. Counted in this sample were approximately 260,000 distinct CDR3 sequences; 15% to 20% of them appeared once. The biggest ten clones account for roughly 22% of the sample.

Recombination joined TRBV11-3 with TRBJ2-1; the junction holds 8 bases that match TRBD2. The sequencing input was PBMCs or a T cell subset sorted from them (not recorded which). This clonotype originated in a man aged 18 to 29 who had mild COVID-19 (a few samples of this study predate the infection). The sample titles of this study are shuffled in the database, so cell type and time point are left out; the donor was told from shared clones. In nucleotides, the sequence is TGTGCCAGCAGCTTAGACCAGGGAGGTAGCGGGGCCTACAATGAGCAGTTCTTC. Translated, this gives CASSLDQGGSGAYNEQFF.